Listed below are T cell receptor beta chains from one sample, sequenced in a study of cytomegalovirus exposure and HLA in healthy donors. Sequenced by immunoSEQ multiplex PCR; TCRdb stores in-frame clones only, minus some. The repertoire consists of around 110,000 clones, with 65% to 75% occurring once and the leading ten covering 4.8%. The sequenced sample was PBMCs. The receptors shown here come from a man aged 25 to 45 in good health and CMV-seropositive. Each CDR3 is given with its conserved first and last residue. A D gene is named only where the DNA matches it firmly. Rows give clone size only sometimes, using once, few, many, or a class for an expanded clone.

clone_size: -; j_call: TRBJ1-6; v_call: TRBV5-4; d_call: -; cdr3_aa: CASSDRRSSYNSPLHF; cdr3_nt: TGTGCCAGCAGCGACCGTAGGAGCTCCTATAATTCACCCCTCCACTTT
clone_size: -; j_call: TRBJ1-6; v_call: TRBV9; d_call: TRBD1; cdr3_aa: CASSVGDSSNSPLHF; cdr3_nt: TGTGCCAGCAGCGTAGGGGACAGCAGCAATTCACCCCTCCACTTT
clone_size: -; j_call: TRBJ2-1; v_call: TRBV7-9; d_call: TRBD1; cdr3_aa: CASSLVGQGVYNEQFF; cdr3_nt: TGTGCCAGCAGCTTAGTGGGACAGGGGGTCTACAATGAGCAGTTCTTC
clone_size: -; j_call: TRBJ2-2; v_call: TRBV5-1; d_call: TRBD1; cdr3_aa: CASSSLGTGGRKDTGELFF; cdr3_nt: TGCGCCAGCAGCTCCTTAGGGACAGGTGGACGGAAAGACACCGGGGAGCTGTTTTTT
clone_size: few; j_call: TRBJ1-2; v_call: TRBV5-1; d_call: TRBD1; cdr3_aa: CASAGTEYGYTF; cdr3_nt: TGCGCCAGCGCCGGGACAGAATATGGCTACACCTTC
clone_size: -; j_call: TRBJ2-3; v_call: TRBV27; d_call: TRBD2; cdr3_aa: CASTWGGSTDTQYF; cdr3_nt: TGTGCCAGCACCTGGGGAGGGAGCACAGATACGCAGTATTTT
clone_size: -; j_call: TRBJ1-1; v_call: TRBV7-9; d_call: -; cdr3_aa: CASSFGGSRANTEAFF; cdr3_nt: TGTGCCAGCAGCTTTGGGGGGTCGCGCGCGAACACTGAAGCTTTCTTT
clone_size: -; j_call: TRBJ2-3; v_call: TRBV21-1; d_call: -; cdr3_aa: CASSKAPTRDCKVTDTQYF; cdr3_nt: TGTGCCAGCAGCAAAGCACCAACCCGGGACTGCAAGGTCACAGATACGCAGTATTTT
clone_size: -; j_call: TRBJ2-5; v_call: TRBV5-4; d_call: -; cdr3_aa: CASSHIDSAETQYF; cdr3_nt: TGTGCCAGCAGCCATATTGACTCCGCAGAGACCCAGTACTTC
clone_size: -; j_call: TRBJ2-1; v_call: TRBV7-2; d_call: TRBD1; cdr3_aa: CASSPRGGDEQFF; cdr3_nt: TGTGCCAGCAGCCCGAGAGGGGGCGATGAGCAGTTCTTC
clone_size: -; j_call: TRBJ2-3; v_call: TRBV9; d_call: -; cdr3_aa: CASSPWTVTDTQYF; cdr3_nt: TGTGCCAGCAGCCCGTGGACAGTCACAGATACGCAGTATTTT
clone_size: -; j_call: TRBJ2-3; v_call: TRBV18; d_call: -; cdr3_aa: CASSPTGGTDTQYF; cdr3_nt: TGTGCCAGCTCACCCACGGGGGGCACAGATACGCAGTATTTT
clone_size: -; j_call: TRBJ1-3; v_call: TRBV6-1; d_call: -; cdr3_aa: CAIGILRFGNTIYF; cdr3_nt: TGTGCCATCGGGATACTTCGCTTTGGAAACACCATATATTTT
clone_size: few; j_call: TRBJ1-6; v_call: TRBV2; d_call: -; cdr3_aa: CASSTLSSYNSPLHF; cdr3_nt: TGTGCCAGCAGTACTCTGAGCTCCTATAATTCACCCCTCCACTTT
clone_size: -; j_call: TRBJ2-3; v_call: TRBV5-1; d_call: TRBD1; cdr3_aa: CASSHQGALGDTQYF; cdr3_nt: TGCGCCAGCAGCCACCAGGGGGCTCTCGGAGATACGCAGTATTTT
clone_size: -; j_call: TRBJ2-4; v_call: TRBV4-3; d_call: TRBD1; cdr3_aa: CASSQLTGGATKNIQYF; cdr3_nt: TGCGCCAGCAGCCAACTTACAGGGGGCGCGACCAAAAACATTCAGTACTTC
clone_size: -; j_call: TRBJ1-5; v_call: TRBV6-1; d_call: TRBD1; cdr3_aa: CAISGTGSDNQPQHF; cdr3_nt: TGTGCCATCAGTGGGACAGGGAGCGACAATCAGCCCCAGCATTTT
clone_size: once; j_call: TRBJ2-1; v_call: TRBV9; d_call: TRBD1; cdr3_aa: CASSLTGGYNEQFF; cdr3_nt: TGTGCCAGCAGCCTCACAGGGGGATACAATGAGCAGTTCTTC
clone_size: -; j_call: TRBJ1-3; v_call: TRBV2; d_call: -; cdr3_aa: CASSGYGGSGNTIYF; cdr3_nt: TGTGCCAGCAGTGGATACGGCGGCTCTGGAAACACCATATATTTT
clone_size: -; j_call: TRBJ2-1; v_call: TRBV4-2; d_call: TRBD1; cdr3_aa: CASSQDPGTGKNEQFF; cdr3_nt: TGTGCCAGCAGCCAAGATCCGGGGACAGGGAAGAATGAGCAGTTCTTC
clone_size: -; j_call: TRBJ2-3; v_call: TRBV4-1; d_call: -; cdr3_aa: CASSQTGLLGFENTDTQYF; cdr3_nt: TGCGCCAGCAGCCAAACAGGACTATTGGGTTTTGAGAACACAGATACGCAGTATTTT
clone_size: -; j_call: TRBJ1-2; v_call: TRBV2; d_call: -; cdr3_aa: CASSEAGQGVPRGYPF; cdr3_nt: TGTGCCAGCAGTGAAGCTGGGCAGGGTGTACCAAGGGGCTACCCCTTC